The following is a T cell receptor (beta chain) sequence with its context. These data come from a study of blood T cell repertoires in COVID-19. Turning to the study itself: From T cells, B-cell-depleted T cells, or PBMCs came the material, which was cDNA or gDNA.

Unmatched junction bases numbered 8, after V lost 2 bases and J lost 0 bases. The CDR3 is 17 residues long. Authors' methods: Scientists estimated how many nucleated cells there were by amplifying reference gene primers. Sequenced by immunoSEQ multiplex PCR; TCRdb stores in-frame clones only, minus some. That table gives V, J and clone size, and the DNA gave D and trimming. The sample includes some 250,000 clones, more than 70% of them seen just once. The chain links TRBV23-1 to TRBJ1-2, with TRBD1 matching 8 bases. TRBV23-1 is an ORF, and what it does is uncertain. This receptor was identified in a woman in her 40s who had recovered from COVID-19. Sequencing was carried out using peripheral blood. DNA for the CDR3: TGCGCCAGCAGTCAAACGCAGAGGACAGGGACTAACTATGGCTACACCTTC. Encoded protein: CASSQTQRTGTNYGYTF.